The rows below give T cell receptor beta chains drawn from one sample of a study of monozygotic twins with cystic fibrosis. Sequencing was performed with immunoSEQ multiplex PCR; in TCRdb, only in-frame clones are kept and a portion is missing. The sample lists tens of thousands of clones, approximately 96% occurring once. Sequenced: blood. These receptors all come from a girl between 2 and 10 years old with cystic fibrosis. Each CDR3 is given with its conserved first and last residue. Fields, in order: D gene, CDR3 length, J gene, clone size, V gene, CDR3 protein, CDR3 DNA. D genes are given only for firm matches. The size field is filled for only some rows; it gives once, few, many or a size class.

TRBD2 | 15 | TRBJ2-7 | NA | TRBV5-4 | CASSLRTSGSGEQYF | TGTGCCAGCAGCCTACGGACTAGCGGGAGCGGGGAGCAGTACTTC
NA | 15 | TRBJ2-5 | NA | TRBV5-1 | CASSLVAGGHETQYF | TGCGCCAGCAGCTTGGTGGCAGGGGGGCACGAGACCCAGTACTTC
NA | 13 | TRBJ2-7 | NA | TRBV6-1 | CASTLYTGFEQYF | TGTGCCAGCACTTTATACACAGGGTTCGAGCAGTACTTC
NA | 11 | TRBJ2-1 | NA | TRBV20-1 | CSVPRGNEQFF | TGCAGTGTCCCCCGGGGTAATGAGCAGTTCTTC
NA | 14 | TRBJ1-1 | NA | TRBV15 | CATSKPQENTEAFF | TGTGCCACCAGCAAACCCCAAGAGAACACTGAAGCTTTCTTT
TRBD2 | 15 | TRBJ2-3 | NA | TRBV7-7 | CASSLRGRSTDTQYF | TGTGCCAGCAGCTTACGCGGGAGGAGCACAGATACGCAGTATTTT
NA | 17 | TRBJ1-1 | NA | TRBV4-1 | CASSSIGTGGSNTEAFF | TGCGCCAGCAGCTCCATCGGGACGGGGGGTTCGAACACTGAAGCTTTCTTT
NA | 15 | TRBJ1-2 | NA | TRBV29-1 | CSVEGHRAGGYGYTF | TGCAGCGTTGAAGGCCATCGGGCGGGGGGTTATGGCTACACCTTC
TRBD1 | 15 | TRBJ1-6 | NA | TRBV30 | CAWSPLGQGNSPLHF | TGTGCCTGGAGTCCACTGGGACAGGGCAATTCACCCCTCCACTTT
TRBD2 | 18 | TRBJ2-7 | NA | TRBV5-1 | CASSLDLPSGQRAYEQYF | TGCGCCAGCAGCTTGGATCTTCCTAGCGGGCAAAGGGCCTACGAGCAGTACTTC
TRBD2 | 19 | TRBJ2-1 | once | TRBV7-8 | CASSFGWGLAGGSYNEQFF | TGTGCCAGCAGCTTCGGTTGGGGACTAGCGGGAGGCTCCTACAATGAGCAGTTCTTC
NA | 15 | TRBJ2-3 | NA | TRBV4-1 | CASSQGFRDTDTQYF | TGCGCCAGCAGCCAAGGGTTCAGGGATACAGATACGCAGTATTTT
TRBD1 | 13 | TRBJ1-4 | NA | TRBV7-2 | CASSPDRGEKLFF | TGTGCCAGCAGCCCCGACAGGGGGGAAAAACTGTTTTTT
NA | 14 | TRBJ1-3 | NA | TRBV7-6 | CASSLARSGNTIYF | TGTGCCAGCAGCTTAGCACGCTCTGGAAACACCATATATTTT
NA | 15 | TRBJ2-1 | NA | TRBV4-1 | CASSPLLTLYNEQFF | TGCGCCAGCAGCCCCCTGCTTACCCTTTACAATGAGCAGTTCTTC
NA | 13 | TRBJ2-4 | NA | TRBV21-1 | CASKSAAKNIQYF | TGTGCCAGCAAATCCGCAGCCAAAAACATTCAGTACTTC
NA | 13 | TRBJ1-2 | NA | TRBV27 | CASSFTGSYGYTF | TGTGCCAGCAGTTTCACAGGGTCCTATGGCTACACCTTC
NA | 13 | TRBJ2-5 | once | TRBV7-7 | CASSLGQQETQYF | TGTGCCAGCAGCTTAGGACAGCAAGAGACCCAGTACTTC
TRBD1 | 15 | TRBJ1-1 | NA | TRBV5-6 | CASSYRQGVDTEAFF | TGTGCCAGCAGCTATCGACAGGGGGTTGACACTGAAGCTTTCTTT
NA | 15 | TRBJ2-1 | NA | TRBV19 | CASSNGQKLFNEQFF | TGTGCCAGTAGTAATGGACAGAAACTCTTCAATGAGCAGTTCTTC
NA | 17 | TRBJ1-1 | NA | TRBV5-1 | CASNFIGAGRSNTEAFF | TGCGCCAGCAACTTCATTGGGGCGGGAAGGTCGAACACTGAAGCTTTCTTT
NA | 15 | TRBJ2-1 | NA | TRBV21-1 | CASKIMRGVGNEQFF | TGTGCCAGCAAGATAATGAGGGGCGTTGGGAATGAGCAGTTCTTC
TRBD2 | 16 | TRBJ2-3 | NA | TRBV4-1 | CASSPPGGLASDTQYF | TGCGCCAGCAGCCCCCCGGGGGGACTAGCCTCCGATACGCAGTATTTT
NA | 15 | TRBJ1-5 | NA | TRBV7-2 | CASSPGDRYNQPQHF | TGTGCCAGCAGCCCCGGGGACCGCTATAATCAGCCCCAGCATTTT
NA | 10 | TRBJ1-2 | once | TRBV28 | CASSGGGYTF | TGTGCCAGTTCCGGGGGCGGCTACACCTTC